The sequence of this TCR beta chain was determined in a study of T cell responses to AZD1222 COVID-19 vaccine. General study results and limits: With dominance at 160-218 and 743-854, vaccine-associated CD4 TCRs spanned spike. Seropositivity was recorded at baseline in only a handful of AZD1222 recipients. Increases in Spike-specific TCR breadth and depth were seen after two AZD1222 doses. Nearly half of spike-specific TCRs reportedly go after variant regions that carry no mutations.

Points on this clone: No antigen is known for it.

Per the germline V gene, CDR1 is SNHLY and CDR2 is FYNNEI. This CDR3 is 15 amino acids long. Trimming took off 6 bases at V and 7 bases at J, with 18 bases between the two ends. Clones were read by immunoSEQ multiplex PCR, and TCRdb kept only the in-frame ones, dropping some. The sample records 90,000 or so clones, roughly nine tenths being singletons. V gene TRBV2 combines with J gene TRBJ1-4, with TRBD1 as a possible D gene (6 bases). The sequence was collected from an adult who received the AZD1222 COVID-19 vaccine. Specimen: peripheral blood, collected 28 days after the second AZD1222 dose. The CDR3 protein is CASSDKLGGGEKLFF. The CDR3 coding sequence is TGTGCCAGCAGCGACAAATTGGGGGGCGGTGAAAAACTGTTTTTT.